This T cell receptor (beta chain) was captured by sequencing in a study of shared clonotypes between healthy human individuals (dated by TCRdb to the early 2020s). Notes on the research overall: The cohort included three men and a couple of women between 18 and 49 years of age. Libraries were prepared and TCR repertoires were sequenced by different laboratories using diverse techniques, in order to increase sequencing depth and limit assay-specific biases. Each donor's leukapheresis produced roughly between roughly 0.85 and 9 billion PBMCs. To estimate repertoire size and how much clonotypes are shared between individuals, the study performed deep sequencing of blood TCR repertoires from 4 to 6 healthy adults. For each donor, CD4 naive and CD4 memory were each given three plates, CD8 naive was given two plates, and CD8 memory was given one plate. The investigation overall reported the following: Even with the large sequencing depth, rarefaction of the sorted-subset datasets indicated that sequencing was incomplete. Clonotypes shared by all four sorted-subset donors showed higher generation probabilities than non-shared clonotypes. Only blood was sampled, and tissue TCR repertoires likely differ from those in blood. Pairwise subsampling indicated that sequencing depth was expected to affect the degree of clonotype sharing among donors. Across a few donors, about 5.2% of naive CD4, roughly 3.4% of naive CD8, 2.3% of memory CD4, and around 0.4% of memory CD8 clonotypes were shared. The genetic and exposure-history diversity represented was limited by the small number of donors. Larger estimated clonotype richness was generally found for naive subsets than for memory subsets.

TCR CDR3 regions were amplified from genomic DNA by multiplex PCR using the deep immunoSEQ assay. For each cell subset, the extracted genomic DNA was distributed evenly across all wells of several immunoSEQ 96-well plates, and each plate served as one replicate. Each replicate PCR for sorted subsets received around 200 ng genomic DNA, equal to tens of thousands of T cell genomes. Purified libraries were measured with a Qubit 3.0 fluorometer, size-checked on a Bioanalyzer 2100, and measured again with the KAPA Library Quantification kit. Every immunoSEQ 96-well plate was sequenced on a separate single-read 150-cycle Illumina NextSeq 550 flow cell. The authors' analysis ran thus. Because only junctional sequences without quality scores were contained in the immunoSEQ output, filtering matching that applied to full-length reads could not be performed. To assign V/J genes and CDR3, sequences were annotated using PyIR, a Python wrapper for IgBLAST v1.9, with IMGT germline references. Reads were removed for weak V/J assignments (E-value above 1e-6), missing CDR3, stop codons, out-of-frame junctions, or ambiguous translated residues. V3J clonotypes were defined by identical inferred V gene, J gene, and CDR3 amino acid sequence. Percentage overlap between repertoires was computed as shared unique clonotypes divided by the size of the smaller repertoire. Richness of each repertoire was evaluated using RTK rarefaction, the Chao1 estimator, and Recon v2.1 estimates of unobserved clonotypes. OLGA was used to compute generation probabilities for all TCRbeta clonotypes that the gDNA method yielded from a handful of donors. The table was pulled from immuneACCESS by TCRdb, which kept in-frame rearrangements only. Such tables lose some clones; where checked, under half of the loss comes from unresolved V genes, and the rest has no known cause. From that table come the V and J calls and clone size; the DNA was used to work out D and trimming. Present in this sample are about 2 million clones, about 95% of which were seen just once. The ten largest clones represent under 1.5% of the sample.

CD8 naive samples consisted of CD45RO-negative cells that were positively selected for CCR7, yielding a CD45RA+CCR7+ population without TemRA cells. Donors were healthy HIV-negative adults with no recently reported acute infections or vaccinations. Only Caucasian adults living in Nashville, Tennessee, USA were represented among the donors. Blood was obtained by leukapheresis, after which PBMCs were separated by Ficoll-Histopaque density gradient centrifugation and cryopreserved in liquid nitrogen vapor phase. Analytical flow cytometry was used to check the purity and quantity of every magnetically sorted T cell population. From each sorted fraction, genomic DNA was isolated and quantified by UV absorbance on a Nanodrop 2000c. This clone appeared a single time. The clone's antigen remains unknown. Per-base qualities were not stored, and no clone one base away is much larger. Sequencing was performed on naive CD8+ T cells sorted from blood. In the paper's terms, the cell subset or site label means: CD45RA+CCR7+. The TCR comes from a man younger than 35 in good health.

CDR3 sequence: CASSLDLDSSYEQYF. The DNA sequence follows: TGTGCCAGCAGCTTAGATCTGGACAGCTCCTACGAGCAGTACTTC. The chain couples TRBV11-2 to TRBJ2-7; possibly the D gene is TRBD1, per 6 matching bases. The CDR3 runs 15 residues from the cysteine to the phenylalanine. The only DNA kept is the CDR3, 45 bases in frame from the first base. The germline V gene gives CDR1 as SGHAT and CDR2 as FQNNGV. V and J are truncated by 0 bases and 0 bases respectively, leaving an intervening sequence of 9 bases.